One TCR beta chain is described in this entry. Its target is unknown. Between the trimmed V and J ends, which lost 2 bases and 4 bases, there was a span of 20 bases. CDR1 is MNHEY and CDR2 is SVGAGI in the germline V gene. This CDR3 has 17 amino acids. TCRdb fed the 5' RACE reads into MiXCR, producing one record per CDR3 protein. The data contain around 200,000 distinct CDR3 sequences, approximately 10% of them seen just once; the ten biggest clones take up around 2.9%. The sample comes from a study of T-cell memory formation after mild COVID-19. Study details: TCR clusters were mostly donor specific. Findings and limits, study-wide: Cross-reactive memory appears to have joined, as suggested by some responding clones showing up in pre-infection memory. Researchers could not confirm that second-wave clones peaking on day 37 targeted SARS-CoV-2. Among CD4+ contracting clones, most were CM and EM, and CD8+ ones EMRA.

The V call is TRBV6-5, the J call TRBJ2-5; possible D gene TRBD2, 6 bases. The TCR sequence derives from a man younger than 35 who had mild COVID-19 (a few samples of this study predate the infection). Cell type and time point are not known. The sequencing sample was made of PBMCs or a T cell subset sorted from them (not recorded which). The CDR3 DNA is TGTGCCAGCAGTTACGGGACGGGGGTAGGGTTCGGAGAGACCCAGTACTTC. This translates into CASSYGTGVGFGETQYF.